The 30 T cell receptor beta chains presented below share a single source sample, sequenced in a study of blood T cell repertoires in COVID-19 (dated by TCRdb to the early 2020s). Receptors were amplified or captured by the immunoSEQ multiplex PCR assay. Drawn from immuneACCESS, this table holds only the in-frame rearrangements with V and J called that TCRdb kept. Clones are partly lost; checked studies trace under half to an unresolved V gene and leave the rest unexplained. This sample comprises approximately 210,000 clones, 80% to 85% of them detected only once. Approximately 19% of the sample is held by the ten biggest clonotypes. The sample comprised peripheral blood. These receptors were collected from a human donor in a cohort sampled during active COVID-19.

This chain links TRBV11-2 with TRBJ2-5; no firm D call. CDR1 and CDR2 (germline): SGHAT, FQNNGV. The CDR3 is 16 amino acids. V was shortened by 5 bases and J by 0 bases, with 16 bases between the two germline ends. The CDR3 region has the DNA TGTGCCAGCAGCCCCGACCTCAGAGCGTACCAAGAGACCCAGTACTTC. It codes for CASSPDLRAYQETQYF.

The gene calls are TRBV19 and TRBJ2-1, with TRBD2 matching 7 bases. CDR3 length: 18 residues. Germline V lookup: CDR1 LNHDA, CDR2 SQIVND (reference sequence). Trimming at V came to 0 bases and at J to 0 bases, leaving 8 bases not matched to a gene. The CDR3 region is CASSIDRLAESSYNEQFF. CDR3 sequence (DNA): TGTGCCAGTAGTATAGATCGGCTAGCGGAGAGCTCCTACAATGAGCAGTTCTTC.

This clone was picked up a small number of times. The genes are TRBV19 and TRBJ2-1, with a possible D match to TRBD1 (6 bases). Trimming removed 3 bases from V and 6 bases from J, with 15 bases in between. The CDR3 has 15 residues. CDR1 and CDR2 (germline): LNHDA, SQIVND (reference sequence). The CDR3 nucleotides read TGTGCCAGTAGTATTGGCAGGGGACGGGGCAATGAGCAGTTCTTC. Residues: CASSIGRGRGNEQFF.

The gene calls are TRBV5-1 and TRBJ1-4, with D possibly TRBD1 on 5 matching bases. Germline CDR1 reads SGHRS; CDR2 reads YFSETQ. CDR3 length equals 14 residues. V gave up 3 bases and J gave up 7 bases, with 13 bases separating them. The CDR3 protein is CASSWGDGAEKLFF. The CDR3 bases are TGCGCCAGCAGCTGGGGGGACGGGGCTGAAAAACTGTTTTTT.

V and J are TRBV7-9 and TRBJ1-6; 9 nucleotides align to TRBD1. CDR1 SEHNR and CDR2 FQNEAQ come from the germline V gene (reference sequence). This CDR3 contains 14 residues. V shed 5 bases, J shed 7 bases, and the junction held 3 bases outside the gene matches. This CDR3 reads CASSRTGVNSPLHF. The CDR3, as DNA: TGTGCCAGCAGCCGGACAGGGGTAAATTCACCCCTCCACTTT.

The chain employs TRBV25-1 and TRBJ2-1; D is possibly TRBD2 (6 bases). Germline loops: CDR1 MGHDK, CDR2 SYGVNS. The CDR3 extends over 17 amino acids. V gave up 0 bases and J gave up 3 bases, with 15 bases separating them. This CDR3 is CASSEYAGSGLYNEQFF. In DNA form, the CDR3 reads TGTGCCAGCAGTGAATATGCGGGTAGCGGCCTCTACAATGAGCAGTTCTTC.

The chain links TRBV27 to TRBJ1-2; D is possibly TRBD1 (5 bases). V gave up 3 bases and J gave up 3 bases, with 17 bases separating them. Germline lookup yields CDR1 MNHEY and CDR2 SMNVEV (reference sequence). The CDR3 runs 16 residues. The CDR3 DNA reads TGTGCCAGCAGTTTTCGGAAACCAGGGTCGGACTATGGCTACACCTTC. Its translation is CASSFRKPGSDYGYTF.

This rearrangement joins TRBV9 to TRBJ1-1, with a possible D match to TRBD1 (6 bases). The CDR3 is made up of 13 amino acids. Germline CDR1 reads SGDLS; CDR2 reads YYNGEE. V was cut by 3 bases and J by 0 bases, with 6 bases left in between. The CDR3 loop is CASSGQVNTEAFF. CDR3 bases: TGTGCCAGCAGCGGACAGGTGAACACTGAAGCTTTCTTT.

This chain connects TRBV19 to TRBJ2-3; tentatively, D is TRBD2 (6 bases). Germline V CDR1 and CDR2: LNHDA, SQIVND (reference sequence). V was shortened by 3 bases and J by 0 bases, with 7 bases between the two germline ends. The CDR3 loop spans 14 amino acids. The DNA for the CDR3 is TGTGCCAGTAGTATTGGGACTAGCACAGATACGCAGTATTTT. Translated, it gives CASSIGTSTDTQYF.

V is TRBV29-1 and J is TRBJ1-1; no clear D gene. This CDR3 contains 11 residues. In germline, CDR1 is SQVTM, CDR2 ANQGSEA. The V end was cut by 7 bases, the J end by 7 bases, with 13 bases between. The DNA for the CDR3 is TGCAGCGCCGAACAGTTAGGTGAAGCTTTCTTT. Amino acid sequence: CSAEQLGEAFF.

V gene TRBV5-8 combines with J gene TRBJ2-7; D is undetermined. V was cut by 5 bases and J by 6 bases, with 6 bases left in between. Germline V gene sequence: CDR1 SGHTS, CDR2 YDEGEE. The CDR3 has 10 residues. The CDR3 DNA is TGTGCCAGCAGTCACACCGAGCAGTACTTC. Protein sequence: CASSHTEQYF.

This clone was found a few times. CDR3 nucleotide sequence: TGTGCCAGCAGCTTGACAGGGGGCCGAGCCAAAAACATTCAGTACTTC. This encodes CASSLTGGRAKNIQYF. The V call is TRBV7-2, the J call TRBJ2-4, with 10 bases identical to TRBD1. CDR1 and CDR2 from the germline V gene are SGHTA and FQGNSA. This CDR3 is built from 16 residues. J gave up 0 bases and V 3 bases, and 2 bases lay outside the gene matches.

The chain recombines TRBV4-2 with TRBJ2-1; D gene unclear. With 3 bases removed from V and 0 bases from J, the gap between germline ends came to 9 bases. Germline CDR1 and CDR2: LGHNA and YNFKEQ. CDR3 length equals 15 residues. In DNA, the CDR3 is TGTGCCAGCAGCCAGAACTTGCCCTCCTACAATGAGCAGTTCTTC. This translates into CASSQNLPSYNEQFF.

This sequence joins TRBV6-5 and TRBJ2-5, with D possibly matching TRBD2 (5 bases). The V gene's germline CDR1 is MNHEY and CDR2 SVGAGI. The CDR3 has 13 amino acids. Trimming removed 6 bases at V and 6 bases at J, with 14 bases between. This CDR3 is CASRRDGLKTQYF. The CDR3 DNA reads TGTGCCAGCAGGAGGGATGGCCTAAAGACCCAGTACTTC.

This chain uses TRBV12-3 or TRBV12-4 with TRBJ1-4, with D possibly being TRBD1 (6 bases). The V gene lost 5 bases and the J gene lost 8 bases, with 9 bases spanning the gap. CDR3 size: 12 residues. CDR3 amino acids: CASSRGGEKLFF. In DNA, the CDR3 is TGTGCCAGCAGTCGTGGGGGCGAAAAACTGTTTTTT.

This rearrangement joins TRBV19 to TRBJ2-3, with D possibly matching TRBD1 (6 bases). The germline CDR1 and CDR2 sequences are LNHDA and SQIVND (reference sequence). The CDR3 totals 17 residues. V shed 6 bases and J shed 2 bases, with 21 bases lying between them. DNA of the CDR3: TGTGCCAGTAGCGAAACCGGGACATTCTCCGTCACAGATACGCAGTATTTT. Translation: CASSETGTFSVTDTQYF.

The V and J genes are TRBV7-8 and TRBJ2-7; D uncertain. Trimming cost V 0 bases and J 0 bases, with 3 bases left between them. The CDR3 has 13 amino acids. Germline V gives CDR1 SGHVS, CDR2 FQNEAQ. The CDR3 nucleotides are TGTGCCAGCAGCTTAGCTAGCTCCTACGAGCAGTACGTC. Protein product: CASSLASSYEQYV.

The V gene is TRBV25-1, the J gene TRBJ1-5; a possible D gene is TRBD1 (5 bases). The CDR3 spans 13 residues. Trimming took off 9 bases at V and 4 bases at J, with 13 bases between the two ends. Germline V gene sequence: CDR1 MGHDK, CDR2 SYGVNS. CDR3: CASGGMGNQPQHF. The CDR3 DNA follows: TGTGCCAGTGGGGGGATGGGTAATCAGCCCCAGCATTTT.

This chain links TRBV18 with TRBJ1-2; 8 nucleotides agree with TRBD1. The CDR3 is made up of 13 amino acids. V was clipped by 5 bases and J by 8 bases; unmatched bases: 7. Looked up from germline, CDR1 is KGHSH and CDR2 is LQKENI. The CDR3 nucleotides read TGTGCCAGCTCATTCGGGACAGGTGGCGGCTACACCTTC. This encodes CASSFGTGGGYTF.

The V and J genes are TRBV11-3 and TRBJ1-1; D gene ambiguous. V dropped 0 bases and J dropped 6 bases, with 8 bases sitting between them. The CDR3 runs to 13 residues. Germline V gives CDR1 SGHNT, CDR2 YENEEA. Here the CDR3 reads CASSLDQVSEAFF. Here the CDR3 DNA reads TGTGCCAGCAGCTTAGATCAGGTCTCTGAAGCTTTCTTT.

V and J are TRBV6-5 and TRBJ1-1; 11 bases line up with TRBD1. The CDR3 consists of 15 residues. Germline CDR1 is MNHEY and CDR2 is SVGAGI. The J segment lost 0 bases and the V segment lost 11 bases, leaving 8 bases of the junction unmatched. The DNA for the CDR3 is TGTGCCGGGGGACAGGGGGGGAATGTGAACACTGAAGCTTTCTTT. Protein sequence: CAGGQGGNVNTEAFF.

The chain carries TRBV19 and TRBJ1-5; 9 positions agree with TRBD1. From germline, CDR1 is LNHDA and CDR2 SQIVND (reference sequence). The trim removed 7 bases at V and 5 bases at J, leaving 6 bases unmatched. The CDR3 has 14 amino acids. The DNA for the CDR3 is TGTGCCAGTAAACTCGACAGGGGGTATCAGCCCCAGCATTTT. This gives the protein CASKLDRGYQPQHF. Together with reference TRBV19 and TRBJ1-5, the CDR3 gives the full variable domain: DGGITQSPKYLFRKEGQNVTLSCEQNLNHDAMYWYRQDPGQGLRLIYYSQIVNDFQKGDIAEGYSVSREKKESFPLTVTSAQKNPTAFYLCASKLDRGYQPQHFGDGTRLSIL.

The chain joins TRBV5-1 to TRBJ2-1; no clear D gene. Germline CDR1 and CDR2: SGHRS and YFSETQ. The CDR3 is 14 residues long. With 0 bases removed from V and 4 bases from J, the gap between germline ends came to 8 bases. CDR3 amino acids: CASSLVTQYNEQFF. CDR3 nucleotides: TGCGCCAGCAGCTTGGTCACACAGTACAATGAGCAGTTCTTC.

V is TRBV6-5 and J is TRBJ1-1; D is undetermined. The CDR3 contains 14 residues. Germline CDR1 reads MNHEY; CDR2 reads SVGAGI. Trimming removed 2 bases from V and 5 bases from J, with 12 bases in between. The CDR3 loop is CASSYGGPLTEAFF. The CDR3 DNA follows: TGTGCCAGCAGTTACGGTGGGCCGTTGACTGAAGCTTTCTTT.

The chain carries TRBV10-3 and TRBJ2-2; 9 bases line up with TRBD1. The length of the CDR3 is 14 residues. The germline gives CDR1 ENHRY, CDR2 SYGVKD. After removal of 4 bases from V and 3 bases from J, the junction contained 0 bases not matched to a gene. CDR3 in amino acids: CAISGQGDTGELFF. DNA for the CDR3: TGTGCCATCAGTGGACAGGGGGACACCGGGGAGCTGTTTTTT.

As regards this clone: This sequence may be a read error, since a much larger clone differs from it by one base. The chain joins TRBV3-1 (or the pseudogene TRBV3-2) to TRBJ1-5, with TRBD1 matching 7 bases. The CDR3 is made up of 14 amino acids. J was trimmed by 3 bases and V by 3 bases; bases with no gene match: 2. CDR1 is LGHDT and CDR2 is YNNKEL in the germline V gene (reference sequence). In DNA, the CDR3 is TGTGCCAGCAGCCAGACAGGGCCCAATCAGCCCCAGCATTTT. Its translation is CASSQTGPNQPQHF.

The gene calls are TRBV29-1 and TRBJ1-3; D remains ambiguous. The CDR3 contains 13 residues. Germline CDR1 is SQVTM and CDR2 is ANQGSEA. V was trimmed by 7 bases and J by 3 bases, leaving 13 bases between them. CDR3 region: CSAWVRDGNTIYF. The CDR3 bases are TGCAGCGCATGGGTGAGGGATGGAAACACCATATATTTT.

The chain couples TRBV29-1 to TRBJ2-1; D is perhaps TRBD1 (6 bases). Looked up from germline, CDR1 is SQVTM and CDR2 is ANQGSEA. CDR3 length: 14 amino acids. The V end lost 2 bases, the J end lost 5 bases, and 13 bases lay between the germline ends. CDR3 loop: CSVELGAFHNEQFF. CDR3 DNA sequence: TGCAGCGTTGAATTGGGGGCTTTCCACAATGAGCAGTTCTTC.

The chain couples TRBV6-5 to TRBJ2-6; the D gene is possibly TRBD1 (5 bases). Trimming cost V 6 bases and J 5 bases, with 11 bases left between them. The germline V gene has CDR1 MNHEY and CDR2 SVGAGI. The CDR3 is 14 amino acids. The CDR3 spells CASRTAVWANVLTF. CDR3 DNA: TGTGCCAGCAGGACAGCCGTTTGGGCCAACGTCCTGACTTTC.

This CDR3 reads CASSRETGGEAFF. CDR3 in DNA: TGTGCCAGCAGCCGGGAAACAGGGGGTGAAGCTTTCTTT. This chain links TRBV4-2 with TRBJ1-1, with 8 bases fitting TRBD1. This CDR3 spans 13 amino acids. Losses at the gene ends were 4 bases for V and 7 bases for J; bases not matched to a gene: 5. The V gene's germline CDR1 is LGHNA and CDR2 YNFKEQ.